This record looks at one T cell receptor (beta chain) sequence and its context. The data were taken from a study of OX40 agonist ivuxolimab in advanced cancers. On the study more broadly: At 0.01 to 10 mg/kg, ivuxolimab was administered intravenously to patients every 2 weeks.

Sequencing was performed with immunoSEQ multiplex PCR; in TCRdb, only in-frame clones are kept and a portion is missing. This sample yields tens of thousands of clones, of which 86% are seen a single time; 20% to 30% belongs to the top ten. The CDR3 has 15 residues. Trimming stripped 7 bases from V and 4 bases from J, with 18 bases between. The V gene's germline CDR1 is MNHEY and CDR2 SMNVEV (reference sequence). The source of this sequence is an adult with an advanced solid tumor such as melanoma, head and neck, liver or kidney cancer. V and J are TRBV27 and TRBJ2-3; possible D gene TRBD2, 6 bases. Sequencing used CD4+ or CD8+ T cells sorted from blood, obtained in a trial of the OX40 agonist ivuxolimab. CDR3 loop: CASTLGGGIADTQYF. The CDR3 DNA is TGTGCCAGCACCTTAGGAGGAGGGATTGCAGATACGCAGTATTTT.